This TCR beta chain was retrieved from a study of lymphopenia after photon versus proton radiotherapy. The table came from immunoSEQ multiplex PCR; TCRdb's copy has only in-frame clones and leaves some out. The sample includes about 7,500 clones, approximately 90% seen only once; the top ten take 2.5% to 3.5%. Study-level findings and limits: Photon-treated patients lost naive T cells and TCR diversity; proton-treated stayed stable. After lymphocyte nadir, photon-treated repertoires showed oligoclonal expansion, especially CD8+ Temra.

This CDR3 has 12 residues. Germline CDR1 and CDR2: SQVTM and ANQGSEA. V lost 1 base and J lost 3, with 7 bases in between. Notes on this clone: As yet, its antigen is unknown.

The chain links TRBV29-1 to TRBJ2-7; D is uncertain. The input for sequencing was peripheral blood, taken from a patient treated with photon-based radiotherapy. The receptor's source is a woman in her 70s with pancreatic cancer. The CDR3 region is CSVEGLNYEQYF. CDR3 nucleotide sequence: TGCAGCGTTGAAGGACTGAACTACGAGCAGTACTTC.